The rows below give T cell receptor beta chains drawn from one sample of a study of a mutant IDH1 vaccine in newly diagnosed glioma. Profiling relied on immunoSEQ multiplex PCR, and the TCRdb table lists in-frame clones only, not all of them. The repertoire includes around 89,000 clones, 83% of them detected once, and around 7% sits in the top ten. Source: PBMCs, taken from a glioma patient treated with radiotherapy, temozolomide or both. The receptors were gathered from a woman aged 45 to 65 with glioma. CDR3s include the opening cysteine and the closing phenylalanine or tryptophan. The D gene is left open where the match is weak. Clone size, where shown, is once, few, many, or a class for clones that have expanded.

TRBJ2-5,16,-,TRBV9,-,CASSPSSARARETQYF,TGTGCCAGCAGCCCATCTTCGGCCAGGGCTCGAGAGACCCAGTACTTC
TRBJ2-3,14,TRBD2,TRBV9,-,CASSVRLAEDTQYF,TGTGCCAGCAGCGTCCGACTAGCGGAAGATACGCAGTATTTT
TRBJ2-7,14,-,TRBV7-9,-,CASSFGKASYEQYF,TGTGCCAGCAGTTTCGGGAAGGCCTCCTACGAGCAGTACTTC
TRBJ1-2,14,TRBD1,TRBV5-1,-,CASSADREGGGYTF,TGCGCCAGCAGCGCGGACAGGGAAGGAGGAGGCTACACCTTC
TRBJ1-1,12,-,TRBV6-5,-,CASSYGRTEAFF,TGTGCCAGCAGTTATGGGAGGACTGAAGCTTTCTTT
TRBJ1-2,19,-,TRBV18,-,CASSPLETTGVNSNYGYTF,TGTGCCAGCTCACCACTGGAAACTACAGGAGTCAACTCTAACTATGGCTACACCTTC
TRBJ1-1,13,-,TRBV5-1,few,CASLGGEDTEAFF,TGCGCCAGCTTGGGGGGGGAGGACACTGAAGCTTTCTTT
TRBJ1-4,15,TRBD1,TRBV25-1,-,CASSELGQGNEKLFF,TGTGCCAGCAGTGAATTGGGACAGGGGAATGAAAAACTGTTTTTT
TRBJ2-7,13,-,TRBV15,-,CATSRDSSYEQYF,TGTGCCACCAGCAGGGACAGCTCCTACGAGCAGTACTTC
TRBJ2-5,19,TRBD2,TRBV7-2,-,CASSLPGAGATRGQETQYF,TGTGCCAGCAGCTTACCCGGAGCGGGGGCTACTAGGGGCCAAGAGACCCAGTACTTC
TRBJ2-7,11,-,TRBV10-2,-,CASSGAYEQYF,TGCGCCAGCAGCGGGGCCTACGAGCAGTACTTC
TRBJ1-3,17,TRBD1,TRBV4-1,few,CASSQSDRGYAGNTIYF,TGCGCCAGCAGCCAAAGCGACAGGGGCTACGCTGGAAACACCATATATTTT
TRBJ1-1,13,-,TRBV29-1,once,CSVAWGKSTEAFF,TGCAGCGTTGCTTGGGGTAAAAGCACTGAAGCTTTCTTT
TRBJ2-3,15,-,TRBV4-1,-,CASSPTPTLTDTQYF,TGCGCCAGCAGCCCGACCCCCACCTTGACAGATACGCAGTATTTT
TRBJ2-1,15,TRBD2,TRBV27,-,CASSSLAGSLNEQFF,TGTGCCAGCAGTAGTCTAGCGGGGTCTTTGAATGAGCAGTTCTTC
TRBJ1-2,20,TRBD1,TRBV12-5,once,CASGLEHMIPGQRFNYGYTF,TGTGCTAGTGGTTTGGAACACATGATCCCGGGACAGCGATTTAACTATGGCTACACCTTC
TRBJ2-7,14,-,TRBV5-6,-,CASSFRDRPYEQYF,TGTGCCAGCAGCTTTAGGGACCGTCCCTACGAGCAGTACTTC
TRBJ1-5,14,-,TRBV7-2,once,CASSPRGGNQPQHF,TGTGCCAGCAGCCCTAGGGGGGGTAATCAGCCCCAGCATTTT
TRBJ2-3,15,-,TRBV7-9,once,CASSLAVGGSDTQYF,TGTGCCAGCAGCTTAGCGGTAGGGGGGTCAGATACGCAGTATTTT
TRBJ2-7,15,TRBD1,TRBV4-1,-,CASSQGTGAAYEQYF,TGCGCCAGCAGCCAAGGGACAGGGGCGGCCTACGAGCAGTACTTC
TRBJ1-1,13,-,TRBV7-6,once,CASSLQGNTEAFF,TGTGCCAGCAGCTTACAGGGGAACACTGAAGCTTTCTTT
TRBJ2-5,11,TRBD1,TRBV19,-,CASGDRETQYF,TGTGCCAGTGGGGACAGGGAGACCCAGTACTTC
TRBJ1-4,15,-,TRBV5-1,-,CASRPGGLTNEKLFF,TGCGCCAGCAGACCTGGCGGCCTAACTAATGAAAAACTGTTTTTT
TRBJ2-7,14,-,TRBV11-3,-,CASSLESFSYEQYF,TGTGCCAGCAGCTTAGAGTCCTTCTCCTACGAGCAGTACTTC
TRBJ1-4,15,-,TRBV5-6,once,CASSLVARQDEKLFF,TGTGCCAGCAGCTTGGTCGCCAGGCAAGACGAAAAACTGTTTTTT
TRBJ2-5,16,TRBD2,TRBV4-1,-,CASSHPGGSKGETQYF,TGCGCCAGCAGCCACCCGGGAGGATCGAAGGGGGAGACCCAGTACTTC
TRBJ1-3,15,-,TRBV4-3,-,CASSQDKSSGNTIYF,TGCGCCAGCAGCCAAGATAAGAGCTCTGGAAACACCATATATTTT
TRBJ1-1,10,-,TRBV19,-,CASSNTEAFF,TGTGCCAGTAGTAACACTGAAGCTTTCTTT
TRBJ2-7,14,-,TRBV27,-,CASSPQGSSYEQYF,TGTGCCAGCAGTCCGCAGGGTTCGTCCTACGAGCAGTACTTC
TRBJ2-7,13,-,TRBV27,-,CASSLGITYEQYF,TGTGCCAGCAGTTTGGGCATCACCTACGAGCAGTACTTC